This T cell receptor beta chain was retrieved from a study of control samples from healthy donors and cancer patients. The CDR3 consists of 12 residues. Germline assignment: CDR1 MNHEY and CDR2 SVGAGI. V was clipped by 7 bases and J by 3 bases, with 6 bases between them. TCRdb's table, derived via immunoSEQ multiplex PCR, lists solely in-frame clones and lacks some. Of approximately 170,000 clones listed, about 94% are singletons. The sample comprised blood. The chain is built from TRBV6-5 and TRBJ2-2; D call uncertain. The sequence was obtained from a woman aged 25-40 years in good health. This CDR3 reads CASTFDTGELFF. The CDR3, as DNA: TGTGCCAGCACGTTTGACACCGGGGAGCTGTTTTTT.